This TCR beta chain appears in the sequencing data of a study of molecular identifiers for immune sequencing clone quantification. Turning to the study itself: Replicates partitioned RNA from approximately 20,000 or 98,000 naive CD8 cells into five parts, sequencing four.

One entry per CDR3 protein results from TCRdb running MiXCR on the PCR reads. The sample has 55,000 to 75,000 distinct CDR3 sequences; around 20% are singletons. This clonotype was seen a handful of times. Its antigen is unknown. Points from the study as a whole: Clone sizes that are highly expanded could be underestimated when identical TCR molecules share a barcode. Clones above 20 RNA copies contained over 98% of effector molecules but under 1% of naive ones.

From around 18,000 to 910,000 sorted cells, naive CD8 libraries were generated with 10%, 30% or 50% RNA. There are 14 residues in the CDR3. Trimming took off 10 bases at V and 1 base at J, with 17 bases between the two ends. Germline CDR1 is MNHEY and CDR2 is SMNVEV (reference sequence). The chain is built from TRBV27 and TRBJ2-7, with D possibly TRBD2 on 6 matching bases. Specimen: naive CD8+ T cells from blood, with Jurkat cell RNA spiked in. Subset noted: FACS-sorted CD8+CD4-CCR7+CD45RA+ naive T cells. This clonotype originated in a human donor in good health. Some libraries in this study had Jurkat cell RNA spiked in. CDR3 in DNA: TGTGCCATCAAGGCGGGATACGGTTCCTACGAGCAGTACTTC. Translation: CAIKAGYGSYEQYF.